Below are 9 T cell receptor beta chains sequenced from a single sample in a study of T cells after yellow fever vaccination. TCRdb redid the calling of the 5' RACE reads with MiXCR, one entry per CDR3 protein. Found here are approximately 580,000 distinct CDR3 sequences, less than 20% of them singletons; the top ten hold around 15%. Sequencing was performed on PBMCs, taken around 5 days after the first yellow fever vaccination. Every receptor here comes from a man aged 18 to 30 who received the YFV17D yellow fever vaccine.

This clonotype has ten or more counts. The chain couples TRBV5-1 to TRBJ1-2; D is perhaps TRBD1 (5 bases). Deletions cut 0 bases from V and 8 bases from J, with 17 bases between. The CDR3 length is 15 residues. The germline CDR1 and CDR2 sequences are SGHRS and YFSETQ. DNA of the CDR3: TGCGCCAGCAGCTTGGTGGCCAAGGGGTTGTCGGGCTACACCTTC. Translating it yields CASSLVAKGLSGYTF.

This sequence joins TRBV19 and TRBJ2-3, with 7 bases matching TRBD2. V lost 3 bases and J lost 4; bases outside the gene matches: 7. The V gene's germline CDR1 is LNHDA and CDR2 SQIVND (reference sequence). CDR3 length: 15 amino acids. The CDR3 loop is CASSIGLVGADTQYF. Here the CDR3 DNA reads TGTGCCAGTAGTATTGGACTAGTTGGGGCAGATACGCAGTATTTT.

This clonotype occurred a few times. The chain links TRBV5-1 to TRBJ2-1; perhaps TRBD1 as D (5 bases). V gave up 4 bases and J gave up 5 bases, with 13 bases separating them. The CDR3 is 14 amino acids. Per the germline V gene, CDR1 is SGHRS and CDR2 is YFSETQ. The CDR3 protein is CASSPTVPHNEQFF. The CDR3, as DNA: TGCGCCAGCAGCCCGACAGTACCCCACAATGAGCAGTTCTTC.

This clonotype was detected a few times. A junction boundary mismatches the germline segment, possibly from a read error. The chain carries TRBV7-3 and TRBJ1-1; no definite D call. The germline V gene has CDR1 SGHTA and CDR2 FQGTGA. The CDR3 consists of 14 residues. DNA of the CDR3: TGTGCCAGCAGCCTAACGCTTGGTGGCACTGAAGCTTTCTTT. Protein: CASSLTLGGTEAFF.

This chain links TRBV7-8 with TRBJ2-3; the D gene is possibly TRBD2 (6 bases). The CDR3 has 16 residues. The germline CDR1 and CDR2 sequences are SGHVS and FQNEAQ. Trimming cost V 6 bases and J 2 bases, with 18 bases left between them. CDR3 coding DNA: TGTGCCAGCAGGCCGCAACGGGGGATCCCCACAGATACGCAGTATTTT. Residues: CASRPQRGIPTDTQYF.

This clonotype has ten or more counts. This chain's CDR3 is CASSQAYYGQGLGEQFF. Written as DNA, the CDR3 is TGCGCCAGCAGCCAAGCATATTACGGACAGGGTCTCGGGGAGCAGTTCTTC. The rearrangement links TRBV4-1 to TRBJ2-1; 8 nucleotides align to TRBD1. Germline CDR1 reads MGHRA; CDR2 reads YSYEKL. The junction had 15 bases not matched to a gene; V was cut back by 1 base and J by 10 bases. This CDR3 region has 17 residues.

The chain is built from TRBV25-1 and TRBJ2-5; TRBD1 aligns across 7 bases. V lost 4 bases and J lost 5; bases outside the gene matches: 1. The germline gives CDR1 MGHDK, CDR2 SYGVNS. The CDR3 has 12 residues. The CDR3 nucleotides are TGTGCCAGCAGTGGCAGGGGGGAGACCCAGTACTTC. This gives the protein CASSGRGETQYF.

Here the CDR3 reads CASSLSAPYGYTF. The CDR3 DNA reads TGTGCCAGCAGCTTATCAGCGCCGTATGGCTACACCTTC. V and J are TRBV5-6 and TRBJ1-2, with D unresolved. CDR1 is SGHDT, CDR2 YYEEEE, per germline. The V and J ends lost 2 bases and 5 bases respectively, with 10 bases between them. The CDR3 contains 13 residues.

In its sample, this clonotype was seen a few times. The rearrangement joins TRBV6-1 to TRBJ2-5; D possibly corresponds to TRBD1 (5 bases). Trimming pared 2 bases from V and 6 bases from J, leaving 10 bases between. The CDR3 loop spans 13 amino acids. Germline CDR1 and CDR2: MNHNS and SASEGT. The chain's CDR3 is CASSEWQGKTQYF. DNA for the CDR3: TGTGCCAGCAGTGAATGGCAGGGCAAGACCCAGTACTTC.